Given below is one T cell receptor (beta chain) in context. Its antigen is as yet unknown. Germline V lookup: CDR1 SGHRS, CDR2 YFSETQ. The J segment lost 3 bases and the V segment lost 1 base, leaving 5 bases of the junction unmatched. This CDR3 region has 15 residues. This entry belongs to a study of response to subunit inactivated influenza vaccine. The study, taken as a whole, reports: Only a handful of new T cells, the authors suggested, are recruited with each seasonal influenza vaccination.

TCRdb re-derived calls from the RT-PCR reads in MiXCR, one entry per CDR3 protein. Of about 500,000 distinct CDR3 sequences listed, 6% to 9% are singletons. This rearrangement joins TRBV5-1 to TRBJ2-5; TRBD2 agrees at 8 bases. This sample comprised PBMCs from blood, obtained around 25 months after vaccination. The receptor was derived from a man aged 50 to 75 who received an inactivated influenza vaccine. CDR3 protein: CASSLNKAGEETQYF. The CDR3 DNA sequence: TGCGCCAGCAGCTTGAATAAAGCGGGAGAAGAGACCCAGTACTTC.